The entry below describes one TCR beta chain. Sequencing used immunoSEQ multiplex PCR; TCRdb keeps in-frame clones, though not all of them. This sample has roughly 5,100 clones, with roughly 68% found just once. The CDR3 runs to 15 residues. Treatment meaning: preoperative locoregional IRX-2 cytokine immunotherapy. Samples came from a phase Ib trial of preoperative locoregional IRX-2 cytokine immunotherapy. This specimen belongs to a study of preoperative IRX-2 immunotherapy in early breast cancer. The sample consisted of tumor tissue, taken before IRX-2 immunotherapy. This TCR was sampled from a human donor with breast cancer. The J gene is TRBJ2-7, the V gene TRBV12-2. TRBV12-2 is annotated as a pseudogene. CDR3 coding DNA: TGTGTCAGTACACCCATACCGCATTTGAGCTACGAGCAGTACTTC. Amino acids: CVSTPIPHLSYEQYF.